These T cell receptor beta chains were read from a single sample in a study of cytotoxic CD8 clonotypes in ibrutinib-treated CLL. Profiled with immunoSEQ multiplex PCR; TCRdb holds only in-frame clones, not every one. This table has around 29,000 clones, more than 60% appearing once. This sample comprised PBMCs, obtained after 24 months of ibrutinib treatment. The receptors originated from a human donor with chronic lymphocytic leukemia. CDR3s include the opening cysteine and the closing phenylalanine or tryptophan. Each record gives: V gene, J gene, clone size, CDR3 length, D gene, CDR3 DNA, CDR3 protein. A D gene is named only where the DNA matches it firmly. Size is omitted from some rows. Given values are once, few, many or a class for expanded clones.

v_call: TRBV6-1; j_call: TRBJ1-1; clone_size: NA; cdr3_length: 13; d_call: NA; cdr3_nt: TGTGCCAGCAGTCCTATGACAGGCCCTGGGGCTTTCTTT; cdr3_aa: CASSPMTGPGAFF
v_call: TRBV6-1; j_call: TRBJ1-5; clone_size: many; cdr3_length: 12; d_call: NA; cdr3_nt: TGTGCCAGCAGTAAAGGGACTCAGCCCCAGCATTTT; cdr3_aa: CASSKGTQPQHF
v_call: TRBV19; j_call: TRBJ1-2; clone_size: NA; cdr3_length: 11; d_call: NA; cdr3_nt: TGTGCCAGTAGTATTGAGTATGGCTACACCTTC; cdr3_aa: CASSIEYGYTF
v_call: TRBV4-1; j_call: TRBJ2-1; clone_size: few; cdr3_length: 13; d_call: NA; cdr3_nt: TGCGCCAGCAGCCAAGTCAATTCTTTTGAGCAGTTCTTC; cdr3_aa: CASSQVNSFEQFF
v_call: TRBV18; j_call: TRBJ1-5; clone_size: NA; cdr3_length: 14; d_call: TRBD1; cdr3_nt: TGTGCCAGCTCACTTGGACAGGGCAATCAGCCCCAGCATTTT; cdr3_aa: CASSLGQGNQPQHF
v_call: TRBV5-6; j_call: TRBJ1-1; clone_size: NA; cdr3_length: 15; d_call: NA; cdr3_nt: TGTGCCAGCAGCTCGGGGATACTACGGAACACTGAAGCTTTCTTT; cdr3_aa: CASSSGILRNTEAFF
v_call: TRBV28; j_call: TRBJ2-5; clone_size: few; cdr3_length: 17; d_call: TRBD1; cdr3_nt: TGTGCCAGCAGTCCGTTCACCGGGACAGGGACGGGAGAGACCCAGTACTTC; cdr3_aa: CASSPFTGTGTGETQYF
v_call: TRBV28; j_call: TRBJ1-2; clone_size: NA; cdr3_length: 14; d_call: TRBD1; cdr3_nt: TGTGCCAGCAGGGGGACAGGAACTAACTATGGCTACACCTTC; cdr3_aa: CASRGTGTNYGYTF
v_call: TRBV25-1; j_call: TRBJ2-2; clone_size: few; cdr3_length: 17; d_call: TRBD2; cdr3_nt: TGTGCCAGCAGTGAGGGACTAGCGGGGGTTGGGGTCGGGGAGCTGTTTTTT; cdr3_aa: CASSEGLAGVGVGELFF
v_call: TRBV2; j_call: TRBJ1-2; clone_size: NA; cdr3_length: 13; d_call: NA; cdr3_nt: TGTGCCAGCAGTTCTCAACTGGCAGATGGCTACACCTTC; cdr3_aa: CASSSQLADGYTF
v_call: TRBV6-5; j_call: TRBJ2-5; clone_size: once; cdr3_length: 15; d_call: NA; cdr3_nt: TGTGCCAGCAGTTACTCACAGAGACACCAAGAGACCCAGTACTTC; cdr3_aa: CASSYSQRHQETQYF
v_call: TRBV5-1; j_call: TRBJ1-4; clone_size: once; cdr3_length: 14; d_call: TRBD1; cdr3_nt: TGCGCCAGCAGCTTACGACAGGGAGGGGGAAAACTGTTTTTT; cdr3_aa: CASSLRQGGGKLFF
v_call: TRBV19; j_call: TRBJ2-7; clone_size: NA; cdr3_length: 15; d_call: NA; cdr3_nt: TGTGCCAGTAGTTCTCCGGGGGCAGGGGCCTACGAGCAGTACTTC; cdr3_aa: CASSSPGAGAYEQYF
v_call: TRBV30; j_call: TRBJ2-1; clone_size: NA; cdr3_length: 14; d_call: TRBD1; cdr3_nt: TGTGCCTGGAGTGCCTCCGGACAGGGGGATGAGCAGTTCTTC; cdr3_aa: CAWSASGQGDEQFF
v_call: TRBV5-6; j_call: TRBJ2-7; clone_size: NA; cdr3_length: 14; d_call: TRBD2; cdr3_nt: TGTGCCAGCAGATCGGGACTAGTTAATTACGAGCAGTACTTC; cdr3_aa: CASRSGLVNYEQYF